The clone carrying this T cell receptor beta chain turned up a few times. Its antigen is not known. A second PCR, run for roughly 7 to 12 cycles, used a sample-barcoded 5' primer plus a J-beta primer mix. TCRdb itself ran the 5' RACE reads through MiXCR, one entry per CDR3 protein. The profile covers roughly 1.6 million distinct CDR3 sequences, with around 35% appearing a single time and around 11% taken by the ten largest. Total RNA was isolated from each sample in quantities of at least 6 micrograms. This sample stems from a study of blood T cells in healthy people across ages. The study's findings and limits: Observed TCR beta diversity showed a strong correlation with the percentage of naive T cells as measured by flow cytometry.

The CDR3 consists of 16 residues. Between the trimmed V and J ends, which lost 3 bases and 3 bases, there was a span of 15 bases. The sequenced sample was blood. The TCR sequence derives from a woman between 25 and 40 years old in good health. The genes are TRBV12-3 or TRBV12-4 and TRBJ2-1; D may be TRBD2 (6 bases). The chain's CDR3 is CASSFLPGRFYNEQFF. The CDR3 coding sequence is TGTGCCAGCAGTTTTCTTCCAGGGAGGTTCTACAATGAGCAGTTCTTC.